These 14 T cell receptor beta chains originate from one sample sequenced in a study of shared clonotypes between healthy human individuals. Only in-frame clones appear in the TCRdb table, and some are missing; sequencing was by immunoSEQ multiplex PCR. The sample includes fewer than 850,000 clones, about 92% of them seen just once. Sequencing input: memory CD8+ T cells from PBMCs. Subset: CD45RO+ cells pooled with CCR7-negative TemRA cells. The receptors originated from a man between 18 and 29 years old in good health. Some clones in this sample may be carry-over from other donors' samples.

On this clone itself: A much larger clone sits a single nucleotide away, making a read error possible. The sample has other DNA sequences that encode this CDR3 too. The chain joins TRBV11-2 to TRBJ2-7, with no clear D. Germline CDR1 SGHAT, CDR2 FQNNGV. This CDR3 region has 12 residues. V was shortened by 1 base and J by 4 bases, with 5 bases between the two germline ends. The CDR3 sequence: CASSLGAYEQYF. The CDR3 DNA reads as TGTGCCAGCAGCTTAGGGGCTTACGAGCAGTACTTC.

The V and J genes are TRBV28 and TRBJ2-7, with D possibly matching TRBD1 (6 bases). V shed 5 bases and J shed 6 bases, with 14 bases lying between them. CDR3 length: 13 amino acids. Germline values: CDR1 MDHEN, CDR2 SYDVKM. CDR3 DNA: TGTGCCAGCAGTCCTTACAGGGAAGGCGAGCAGTACTTC. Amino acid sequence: CASSPYREGEQYF.

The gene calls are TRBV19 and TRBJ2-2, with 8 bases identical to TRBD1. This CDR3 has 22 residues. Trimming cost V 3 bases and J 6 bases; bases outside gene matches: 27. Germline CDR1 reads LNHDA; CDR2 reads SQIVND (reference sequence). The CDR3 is CASSILDHPYQGAKSWAGELFF. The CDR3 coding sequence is TGTGCCAGTAGTATCCTCGACCATCCATATCAGGGGGCTAAATCTTGGGCCGGGGAGCTGTTTTTT.

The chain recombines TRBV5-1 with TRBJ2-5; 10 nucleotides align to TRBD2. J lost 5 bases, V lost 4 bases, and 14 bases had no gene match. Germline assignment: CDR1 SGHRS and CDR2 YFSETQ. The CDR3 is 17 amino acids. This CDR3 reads CASSQARLAGPGETQYF. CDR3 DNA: TGCGCCAGCAGCCAGGCACGACTAGCGGGCCCGGGTGAGACCCAGTACTTC.

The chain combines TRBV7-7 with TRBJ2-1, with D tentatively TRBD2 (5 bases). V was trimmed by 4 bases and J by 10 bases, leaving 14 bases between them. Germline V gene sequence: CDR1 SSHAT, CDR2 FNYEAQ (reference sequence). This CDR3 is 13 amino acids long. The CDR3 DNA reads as TGTGCCAGCAGCTGGGGTCCGACGGGGGAGCAGTTCTTC. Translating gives CASSWGPTGEQFF.

CDR3 amino acids: CASILKGAQKGYTF. CDR3 sequence (DNA): TGCGCCAGCATTTTAAAGGGGGCTCAGAAAGGCTACACCTTC. V and J are TRBV10-1 and TRBJ1-2, with 7 bases matching TRBD1. Germline V gives CDR1 WNHNN, CDR2 SYGVQD (reference sequence). The length of the CDR3 is 14 residues. J lost 8 bases, V lost 7 bases, and 13 bases had no gene match.

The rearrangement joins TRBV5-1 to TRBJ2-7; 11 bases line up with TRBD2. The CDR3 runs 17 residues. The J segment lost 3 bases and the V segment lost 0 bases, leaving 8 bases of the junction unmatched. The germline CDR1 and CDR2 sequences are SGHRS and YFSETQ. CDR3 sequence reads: CASSLEVTSGTLYEQYF. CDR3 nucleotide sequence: TGCGCCAGCAGCTTGGAGGTGACTAGCGGGACACTCTACGAGCAGTACTTC.

Written as DNA, the CDR3 is TGTGCCAGCTCACCAACCCATGGCGGGGGTAGCTCCTACAATGAGCAGTTCTTC. This codes for CASSPTHGGGSSYNEQFF. This chain uses TRBV18 with TRBJ2-1; 7 bases are shared with TRBD2. V gave up 2 bases and J gave up 0 bases; unmatched junction bases: 10. Germline CDR1 and CDR2: KGHSH and LQKENI. The CDR3 covers 18 residues.

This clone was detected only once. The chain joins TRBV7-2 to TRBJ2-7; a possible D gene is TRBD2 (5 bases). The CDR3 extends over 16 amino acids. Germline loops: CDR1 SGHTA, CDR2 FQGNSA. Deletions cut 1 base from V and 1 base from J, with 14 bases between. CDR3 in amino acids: CASSLGEGITSYEQYF. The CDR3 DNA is TGTGCCAGCAGCTTAGGCGAGGGAATTACTTCCTACGAGCAGTACTTC.

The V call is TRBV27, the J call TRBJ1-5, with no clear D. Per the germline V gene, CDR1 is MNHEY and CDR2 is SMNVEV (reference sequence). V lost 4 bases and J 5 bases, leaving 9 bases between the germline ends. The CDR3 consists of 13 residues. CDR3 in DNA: TGTGCCAGCAGTTCGAGGATCCATCAGCCCCAGCATTTT. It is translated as CASSSRIHQPQHF.

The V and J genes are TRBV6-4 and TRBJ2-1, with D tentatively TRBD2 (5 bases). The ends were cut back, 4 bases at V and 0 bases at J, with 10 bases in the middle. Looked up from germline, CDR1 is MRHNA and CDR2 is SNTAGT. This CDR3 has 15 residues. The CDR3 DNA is TGTGCCAGCAGTGTCCTGGCGGGCTCCTACAATGAGCAGTTCTTC. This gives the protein CASSVLAGSYNEQFF.

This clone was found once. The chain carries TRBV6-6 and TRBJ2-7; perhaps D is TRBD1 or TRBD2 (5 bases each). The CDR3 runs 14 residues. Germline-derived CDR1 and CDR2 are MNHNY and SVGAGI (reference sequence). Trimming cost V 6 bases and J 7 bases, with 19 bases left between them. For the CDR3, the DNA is TGTGCCAGCAGCCCCAATAGGGACGGATGGGAGCAGTACTTC. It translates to CASSPNRDGWEQYF.

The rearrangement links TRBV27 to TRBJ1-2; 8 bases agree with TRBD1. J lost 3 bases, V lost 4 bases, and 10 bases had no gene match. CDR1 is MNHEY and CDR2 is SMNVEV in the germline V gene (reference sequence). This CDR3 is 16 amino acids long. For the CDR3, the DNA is TGTGCCAGCAGTTCAAGGGGACAGGAAGGCGACTATGGCTACACCTTC. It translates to CASSSRGQEGDYGYTF.

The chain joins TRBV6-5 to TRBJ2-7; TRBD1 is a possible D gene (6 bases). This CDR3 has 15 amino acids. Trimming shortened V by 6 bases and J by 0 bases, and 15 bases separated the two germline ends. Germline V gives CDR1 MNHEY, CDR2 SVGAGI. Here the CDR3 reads CASRNRDTLSYEQYF. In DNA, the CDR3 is TGTGCCAGCAGGAACCGGGACACACTCTCCTACGAGCAGTACTTC.